This T cell receptor beta chain was recovered during a study of beta chain features in type 1 diabetes. The authors reverse transcribed all of the isolated RNA, so sequencing captured expressed TCRB transcripts. TCRdb's copy holds only in-frame clones and misses some; the assay was immunoSEQ multiplex PCR. The data contain under 250,000 clones, 13% to 15% of them singletons. General study points: Fewer insertions but more deletions were seen at VDJ junctions in type 1 diabetes patients. Sampled from patients, naive, central memory and Treg TCRB repertoires appeared more similar than those sampled from healthy donors. In all four CD4+ subsets, TCRB CDR3 length was significantly, moderately reduced in type 1 diabetes.

This clone was counted many times. The target antigen is unknown. Sorting of CD4+ naive, central memory, regulatory and stem cell-like memory cells was performed via CD45RO/CCR7/CD25/CD127/CD95/CD27. CDR1 is SEHNR and CDR2 is FQNEAQ in the germline V gene (reference sequence). The CDR3 contains 12 residues. Trimming took 7 bases from V and 7 from J, leaving 11 bases between them. The specimen was naive CD4+ T cells from blood. This sequence originates from a woman between 35 and 50 years old in good health. This sequence joins TRBV7-9 and TRBJ2-1; TRBD2 might be the D (5 bases). As DNA, the CDR3 is TGTGCCAGCACACCCTCGGGGAATGAGCAGTTCTTC. It codes for CASTPSGNEQFF.